This passage covers 10 T cell receptor beta chains from one sample sequenced in a study of T cell responses to AZD1222 COVID-19 vaccine (dated by TCRdb to about 2021). The library was produced with the immunoSEQ multiplex PCR assay. TCRdb mirrors the immuneACCESS table, restricted to in-frame sequences. Some clones are absent from its copies; in checked studies, under half trace to an unresolved V gene, and the reason for the others is unknown. In all, the sample holds about 120,000 clones, and just under 90% of those were seen once. 3.5% to 4.5% of the sample goes to the ten largest clones. The time point tag for this specimen amounts to: baseline before first vaccination. Sequences were derived from peripheral blood, sampled on day 0 of AZD1222 vaccination. The source of these receptors is an adult in good health.

About this clone: This same CDR3 is encoded by further DNA sequences in the sample. The chain employs TRBV18 and TRBJ2-2; D not certain. In germline, CDR1 is KGHSH, CDR2 LQKENI. V lost 3 bases to trimming and J lost 4 bases, with 6 bases between them. CDR3 length: 13 amino acids. The CDR3 is CASSPSGTGELFF. CDR3 in DNA: TGTGCCAGCTCACCCTCCGGCACCGGGGAGCTGTTTTTT.

The chain joins TRBV14 to TRBJ1-6; tentatively, D is TRBD1 (5 bases). Trimming removed 5 bases from V and 7 bases from J, with 15 bases in between. Germline V gene sequence: CDR1 SGHDN, CDR2 FVKESK. The CDR3 spans 15 residues. The CDR3 region has the DNA TGTGCCAGCAGCGCGGGGCTGCCTTACAATTCACCCCTCCACTTT. This translates into CASSAGLPYNSPLHF.

DNA for the CDR3: TGTGCCAGCAGTGTGAGTGGGAACACTGAAGCTTTCTTT. This gives the protein CASSVSGNTEAFF. The chain joins TRBV2 to TRBJ1-1; D gene ambiguous. The CDR3 contains 13 residues. Trimming left V 4 bases short and J 1 base short, with 7 bases between. Germline assignment: CDR1 SNHLY and CDR2 FYNNEI.

This rearrangement joins TRBV24-1 to TRBJ2-6, with 9 bases matching TRBD1. From germline, CDR1 is KGHDR and CDR2 SFDVKD. This CDR3 contains 20 residues. V lost 4 bases to trimming and J lost 1 base; unmatched junction nucleotides: 13. The CDR3 spells CATSDATGDRALSGANVLTF. CDR3 coding DNA: TGTGCCACCAGTGACGCGACGGGGGACAGGGCCCTGTCTGGGGCCAACGTCCTGACTTTC.

The rearrangement links TRBV2 to TRBJ2-2, with 11 nucleotides matching TRBD2. The CDR3 consists of 15 residues. From germline, CDR1 is SNHLY and CDR2 FYNNEI. J lost 6 bases, V lost 5 bases, and 5 bases had no gene match. The CDR3 bases are TGTGCCAGCAGTACTCTAGCGGGGGGACCCGGGGAGCTGTTTTTT. Translating gives CASSTLAGGPGELFF. Based on the CDR3 plus reference TRBV2 and TRBJ2-2, the full variable domain is EPEVTQTPSHQVTQMGQEVILRCVPISNHLYFYWYRQILGQKVEFLVSFYNNEISEKSEIFDDQFSVERPDGSNFTLKIRSTKLEDSAMYFCASSTLAGGPGELFFGEGSRLTVL.

This sequence joins TRBV4-2 and TRBJ1-1, with unresolved D. The ends were cut back, 4 bases at V and 0 bases at J, with 12 bases in the middle. CDR3 length: 15 amino acids. In germline, CDR1 is LGHNA, CDR2 YNFKEQ. CDR3 bases: TGTGCCAGCAGCCCCTACCATGGCCTGAACACTGAAGCTTTCTTT. Translating gives CASSPYHGLNTEAFF.

The rearrangement joins TRBV20-1 to TRBJ2-5; 7 bases align to TRBD2. Trimming cost V 3 bases and J 0 bases; bases outside gene matches: 4. The CDR3 is made up of 14 amino acids. CDR1 is DFQATT, CDR2 SNEGSKA, per germline (reference sequence). CDR3 region: CSASSGSYQETQYF. CDR3 nucleotides: TGCAGTGCTAGTAGCGGGTCGTACCAAGAGACCCAGTACTTC.

The J gene is TRBJ1-2, the V gene TRBV11-2, with D possibly being TRBD1 (5 bases). Germline CDR1 is SGHAT and CDR2 is FQNNGV. The length of the CDR3 is 14 residues. Trimming stripped 1 base from V and 2 bases from J, with 8 bases between. The CDR3 nucleotides read TGTGCCAGCAGCTTAGGGGGGGTGAACTATGGCTACACCTTC. Amino acid sequence: CASSLGGVNYGYTF.

This clone was seen just once. V usage is TRBV24-1 and J usage is TRBJ2-1; the match to TRBD2 covers 13 bases. V was pared by 4 bases and J by 9 bases, with 11 bases of the junction left unmatched. Germline CDR1 and CDR2: KGHDR and SFDVKD. The CDR3 totals 17 residues. In DNA form, the CDR3 reads TGTGCCACCAGTGACCGACCCACTAGCGGGAGGGCCGGTGAGCAGTTCTTC. Its translation is CATSDRPTSGRAGEQFF.

The chain uses TRBV27 and TRBJ2-3; D might be TRBD1 (6 bases). Germline V gives CDR1 MNHEY, CDR2 SMNVEV (reference sequence). The CDR3 covers 14 residues. V lost 5 bases and J lost 0, with 9 bases in between. In nucleotides, the CDR3 is TGTGCCAGCAGTCGACAGGTTAGCACAGATACGCAGTATTTT. Translated, it gives CASSRQVSTDTQYF.